A single TCR beta chain is shown here with its context. This entry is derived from a study of blood T cell repertoires in COVID-19. Across the study: Material from acute and convalescent COVID-19 was sourced from the United States, Italy and Spain. The cDNA or gDNA used as material had been derived from T cells, B-cell-depleted T cells, or PBMCs.

In the authors' workflow: Nucleated cell counts were estimated from reference gene primer amplification. TCRdb's table, derived via immunoSEQ multiplex PCR, lists solely in-frame clones and lacks some. V, J and clone size were drawn from that table, and D and trimming were deduced from the DNA. This table has some 300,000 clones, nearly 90% appearing once. The V end lost 4 bases, the J end lost 0 bases, and 11 bases lay between the germline ends. The germline V gene has CDR1 LNHDA and CDR2 SQIVND (reference sequence). The CDR3 runs 15 residues. The source material was peripheral blood. The sequence came from a woman aged 40-49 years with COVID-19, enrolled during active disease. J is TRBJ2-3 and V is TRBV19; no definite D call. The CDR3 region has the DNA TGTGCCAGTAGTACAGGAACGATAAGCACAGATACGCAGTATTTT. The encoded protein is CASSTGTISTDTQYF.